Following are 5 T cell receptor beta chains from one sample sequenced in a study of blood T cell repertoires in COVID-19. Repertoires were generated with immunoSEQ multiplex PCR, while TCRdb's copy carries only in-frame clones and drops some. Of around 260,000 clones in the sample, 85% to 90% were seen once. Material for sequencing was peripheral blood. The source of these receptors is a man between 18 and 35 years old with active or convalescent COVID-19.

The rearrangement links TRBV14 to TRBJ1-2, with TRBD1 matching over 8 bases. Trimming removed 0 bases from V and 0 bases from J; junction bases left unmatched: 9. The CDR3 spans 18 residues. Germline CDR1 SGHDN, CDR2 FVKESK. CDR3 DNA sequence: TGTGCCAGCAGCCAAGAAAAGAAACAGGGGGGAGCTAACTATGGCTACACCTTC. Residues: CASSQEKKQGGANYGYTF.

This sequence joins TRBV11-2 and TRBJ2-7, with TRBD2 matching 9 bases. The length of the CDR3 is 16 residues. Germline CDR1 and CDR2: SGHAT and FQNNGV. V shed 4 bases, J shed 4 bases, and the junction held 11 bases outside the gene matches. CDR3 amino acids: CASSSIRGSGGYEQYF. The CDR3 nucleotides are TGTGCCAGCAGCTCTATCAGGGGTAGCGGGGGATACGAGCAGTACTTC.

The V and J genes are TRBV2 and TRBJ2-5, with TRBD1 as a possible D gene (5 bases). The CDR3 runs to 13 residues. CDR1 is SNHLY, CDR2 FYNNEI, per germline. Trimming stripped 6 bases from V and 5 bases from J, with 13 bases between. The CDR3 region is CASRYRILETQYF. The DNA for the CDR3 is TGTGCCAGCAGATACAGGATTTTGGAGACCCAGTACTTC.

The rearrangement joins TRBV7-9 to TRBJ2-3; D is unclear. This CDR3 comprises 13 residues. Germline V lookup: CDR1 SEHNR, CDR2 FQNEAQ (reference sequence). Trimming stripped 5 bases from V and 2 bases from J, with 8 bases between. The CDR3 spells CASSPRDTDTQYF. DNA for the CDR3: TGTGCCAGCAGCCCTCGCGACACAGATACGCAGTATTTT.

The V and J genes are TRBV27 and TRBJ1-5; unclear D gene. Germline CDR1 reads MNHEY; CDR2 reads SMNVEV (reference sequence). The CDR3 runs 18 residues. V lost 6 bases and J 8 bases, leaving 29 bases between the germline ends. The CDR3 DNA follows: TGTGCCAGCAGCCGAGTCCCGCCAGAGGCAGTCATAGGTGAGCCCCAGCATTTT. As protein: CASSRVPPEAVIGEPQHF.